This T cell receptor beta chain was recorded in a study of blood T cell repertoires in COVID-19. The wider study: T cells, B-cell-depleted T cells, or PBMCs supplied cDNA or gDNA.

This clone appeared a few times. Sequencing was performed with immunoSEQ multiplex PCR; in TCRdb, only in-frame clones are kept and a portion is missing. The data hold 130,000 or so clones, with about four fifths observed a single time. The CDR3 totals 15 residues. V gave up 3 bases and J gave up 4 bases; unmatched junction bases: 5. CDR1 is SGDLS and CDR2 is YYNGEE in the germline V gene. The clonotype was recovered from a woman aged 55-69 years with active or convalescent COVID-19. Sequencing was done on a sample of peripheral blood. The genes are TRBV9 and TRBJ2-7; 12 bases are a match to TRBD1. In nucleotides, the CDR3 is TGTGCCAGCAGCGCCGGGACAGGGGGCGCGTACGAGCAGTACTTC. Its translation: CASSAGTGGAYEQYF.